This T cell receptor beta chain was documented in a study of blood T cell repertoires in COVID-19. The length of the CDR3 is 17 residues. Germline CDR1 and CDR2: SGHRS and YFSETQ. Unmatched junction bases numbered 6, after V lost 4 bases and J lost 3 bases. Methods used by the authors: Amplification with reference gene primers provided the estimates of nucleated cell counts. Profiled with immunoSEQ multiplex PCR; TCRdb holds only in-frame clones, not every one. V and J calls and clone size are those listed in that table; D and trimming were worked out from the DNA. The data contain tens of thousands of clones, over 75% of them singletons.

The rearrangement joins TRBV5-1 to TRBJ2-1, with 14 positions matching TRBD2. The sample comprised peripheral blood. The receptor comes from a man at least 80 years old with acute or convalescent COVID-19. Here the CDR3 reads CASSPGTSGGFYNEQFF. DNA of the CDR3: TGCGCCAGCAGCCCGGGGACTAGCGGGGGATTCTACAATGAGCAGTTCTTC.